These 2 T cell receptor beta chains were sequenced from one sample in a study of OX40 agonist ivuxolimab in advanced cancers. Sequenced by immunoSEQ multiplex PCR; TCRdb stores in-frame clones only, minus some. The data show about 28,000 clones, approximately 88% seen once. Specimen: CD4+ or CD8+ T cells sorted from blood, collected in a trial of the OX40 agonist ivuxolimab. The receptors derive from an adult with an advanced solid tumor such as melanoma, head and neck, liver or kidney cancer.

The chain combines TRBV30 with TRBJ1-2; 7 nucleotides align to TRBD1. The trim removed 5 bases at V and 6 bases at J, leaving 6 bases unmatched. Germline V CDR1 and CDR2: GTSNPN, SVGIG (reference sequence). The CDR3 runs 12 residues. Written as DNA, the CDR3 is TGTGCCTGGGAGCAGGGGGTTGATGGCTACACCTTC. This sequence encodes CAWEQGVDGYTF.

The chain is built from TRBV30 and TRBJ1-4, with 9 bases fitting TRBD1. V was clipped by 3 bases and J by 7 bases; unmatched bases: 6. The CDR3 is 14 amino acids. Germline lookup yields CDR1 GTSNPN and CDR2 SVGIG (reference sequence). CDR3 bases: TGTGCCTGGAGCCCGGGACAGGGTGTTGAAAAACTGTTTTTT. This translates into CAWSPGQGVEKLFF.